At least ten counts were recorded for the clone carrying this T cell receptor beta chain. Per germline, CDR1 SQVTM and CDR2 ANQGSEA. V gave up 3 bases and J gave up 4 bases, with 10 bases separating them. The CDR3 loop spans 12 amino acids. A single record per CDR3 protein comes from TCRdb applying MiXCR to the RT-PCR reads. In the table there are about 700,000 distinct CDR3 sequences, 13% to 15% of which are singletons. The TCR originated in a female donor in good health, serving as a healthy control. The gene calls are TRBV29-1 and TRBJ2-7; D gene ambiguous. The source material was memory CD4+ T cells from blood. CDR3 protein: CSVEQNGYEQYF. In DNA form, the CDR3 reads TGCAGCGTTGAGCAGAACGGGTACGAGCAGTACTTC.